Described below is a single TCR beta chain sequence and its context. What it binds is unknown. The sample belongs to a study of T cell responses to AZD1222 COVID-19 vaccine. Measured with immunoSEQ multiplex PCR; TCRdb has only the in-frame clones, and not every one. The sample carries hundreds of thousands of clones, under 95% recorded once. Points from the study as a whole: The breadth and depth of Spike-specific TCRs increased once two AZD1222 doses had been given. No repertoire was sampled before or during the peak T cell response, only after it. The reported proportion of spike-specific TCRs targeting unmutated variant regions was nearly half.

Germline CDR1 SGHRS, CDR2 YFSETQ. The germline V and J ends were trimmed by 1 base and 4 bases, with 14 bases remaining between them. The CDR3 totals 15 residues. Sample: peripheral blood, taken on day 0 of MenACWY control vaccination. The chain uses TRBV5-1 and TRBJ1-1; possibly TRBD1 for D (6 bases). This TCR was recovered from an adult in good health. As DNA, the CDR3 is TGCGCCAGCAGCTTGATCCAGGGGCTCCGCACTGAAGCTTTCTTT. It is translated as CASSLIQGLRTEAFF.